A selection of T cell receptor beta chains follows, all from one sample in a study of CD8 T cells in ankylosing spondylitis. TCRdb reprocessed the 5' RACE reads with MiXCR, giving one entry per CDR3 protein. This sample has some 350,000 distinct CDR3 sequences, with approximately 15% found just once. The sequencing input was blood, either unsorted or a sorted T cell fraction (not recorded which). The origin of the receptors is a male donor with ankylosing spondylitis or in good health (not recorded which). The CDR3 runs from the conserved cysteine through the conserved F or W. The D gene is left open where the match is weak. Only part of the rows carry a size: once, few, many, or a class if the clone is expanded.

v_call,d_call,clone_size,j_call,cdr3_aa,cdr3_nt
TRBV12-3/TRBV12-4,TRBD1,NA,TRBJ2-7,CASRGQGRGEQYF,TGTGCCAGCAGAGGACAGGGGAGAGGCGAGCAGTACTTC
TRBV6-6,TRBD2,few,TRBJ2-3,CASSRLAVDTQYF,TGTGCCAGCAGCAGACTAGCGGTAGATACGCAGTATTTT
TRBV2,NA,NA,TRBJ1-2,CASSADGYGYTF,TGTGCCAGCAGTGCTGACGGGTATGGCTACACCTTC
TRBV25-1,NA,few,TRBJ1-2,CASSASRGSYGYTF,TGTGCCAGCAGTGCGAGCCGGGGCTCCTATGGCTACACCTTC
TRBV7-9,TRBD2,NA,TRBJ2-1,CASSSLADTYNEQFF,TGTGCCAGCAGCTCACTAGCGGACACCTACAATGAGCAGTTCTTC
TRBV2,NA,NA,TRBJ2-3,CTSSFGSLGEDTDTQYF,TGTACCAGCAGTTTCGGGTCCTTGGGGGAGGACACAGATACGCAGTATTTT
TRBV5-6,NA,NA,TRBJ1-2,CASSLSRQAYGYTF,TGTGCCAGCAGCCTTTCCCGACAGGCCTATGGCTACACCTTC
TRBV14,NA,NA,TRBJ2-4,CASSGGSQNIQYF,TGTGCCAGCAGTGGGGGCAGTCAAAACATTCAGTACTTC
TRBV5-1,NA,many,TRBJ2-1,CASSPNYNEQFF,TGCGCCAGCAGCCCAAACTACAATGAGCAGTTCTTC
TRBV20-1,NA,NA,TRBJ1-2,CSARDPSRGGYGYTF,TGCAGTGCTAGAGACCCGTCCCGGGGAGGGTATGGCTACACCTTC
TRBV3-1,TRBD2,NA,TRBJ2-3,CASSQGGGLTDTQYF,TGTGCCAGCAGCCAAGGCGGGGGGCTCACAGATACGCAGTATTTT
TRBV4-1,NA,few,TRBJ1-4,CASSRGSSEKLFF,TGCGCCAGCAGCCGGGGATCTAGTGAAAAACTGTTTTTT
TRBV5-1,NA,many,TRBJ1-4,CASSPGSAFEKLFF,TGCGCCAGCAGCCCGGGCAGCGCATTTGAAAAACTGTTTTTT
TRBV12-3/TRBV12-4,NA,many,TRBJ1-1,CASRPSTGNTEAFF,TGTGCCAGCAGACCCTCAACTGGGAACACTGAAGCTTTCTTT
TRBV7-9,TRBD1,few,TRBJ1-1,CASPPSGTGIEAFF,TGTGCCAGCCCCCCGTCCGGGACAGGGATTGAAGCTTTCTTT
TRBV3-1,NA,many,TRBJ2-3,CASSQGTTRRVDTQYF,TGTGCCAGCAGCCAAGGAACCACCCGCCGGGTAGATACGCAGTATTTT
TRBV5-1,TRBD1,few,TRBJ1-5,CASSLDGTDIQPQHF,TGCGCCAGCAGCTTGGACGGGACAGACATACAGCCCCAGCATTTT
TRBV5-4,TRBD1,few,TRBJ2-5,CASSLGNPNHWDRQETQYF,TGTGCCAGCAGCTTGGGAAACCCCAACCACTGGGACAGACAAGAGACCCAGTACTTC
TRBV5-1,NA,NA,TRBJ2-1,CASSLEGEYEQFF,TGCGCCAGCAGCTTGGAGGGCGAGTATGAGCAGTTCTTC
TRBV12-3/TRBV12-4,TRBD1,few,TRBJ2-1,CASSPPYTGQGLNEQFF,TGTGCCAGCAGTCCCCCCTATACCGGACAGGGCCTCAATGAGCAGTTCTTC
TRBV5-1,TRBD1,NA,TRBJ2-7,CASSIPGQSYEQYF,TGCGCCAGCAGCATTCCGGGACAGTCCTACGAGCAGTACTTC
TRBV18,NA,many,TRBJ2-7,CASSRTRPGGDYEQYF,TGTGCCAGCTCACGTACCCGTCCCGGAGGGGATTACGAGCAGTACTTC
TRBV5-1,NA,NA,TRBJ1-2,CASSSWEGHGYTF,TGCGCCAGCAGCTCCTGGGAGGGCCATGGCTACACCTTC